This T cell receptor beta chain was found in a study of cytomegalovirus exposure and HLA in healthy donors. Study-wide results and caveats: V- and J-gene trimming in TCR beta was tied to a missense DCLRE1C variant by an analysis performed later. CMV serostatus was the sole immune exposure data available. For most TCR sequences rarity was the rule, although some public TCRs occurred in many donors.

Researchers ran the PCR with 60 Vbeta and 13 Jbeta primers. This table comes from immunoSEQ multiplex PCR, and its TCRdb copy is limited to in-frame clones, with some not included. This table has 100,000 to 150,000 clones, around 78% appearing once. A word on this clone: As yet, its antigen is unknown.

CDR1 and CDR2 from the germline V gene are ENHRY and SYGVKD. The ends were cut back, 3 bases at V and 2 bases at J, with 10 bases in the middle. The CDR3 is made up of 14 amino acids. This TCR was recovered from a man aged 45-65 years in good health and CMV-seronegative. The rearrangement links TRBV10-3 to TRBJ2-5; TRBD1 might be the D (6 bases). The sample consisted of PBMCs. CDR3 DNA: TGTGCCATCAGTGACCCGACAGGTCAAGAGACCCAGTACTTC. Encoded protein: CAISDPTGQETQYF.